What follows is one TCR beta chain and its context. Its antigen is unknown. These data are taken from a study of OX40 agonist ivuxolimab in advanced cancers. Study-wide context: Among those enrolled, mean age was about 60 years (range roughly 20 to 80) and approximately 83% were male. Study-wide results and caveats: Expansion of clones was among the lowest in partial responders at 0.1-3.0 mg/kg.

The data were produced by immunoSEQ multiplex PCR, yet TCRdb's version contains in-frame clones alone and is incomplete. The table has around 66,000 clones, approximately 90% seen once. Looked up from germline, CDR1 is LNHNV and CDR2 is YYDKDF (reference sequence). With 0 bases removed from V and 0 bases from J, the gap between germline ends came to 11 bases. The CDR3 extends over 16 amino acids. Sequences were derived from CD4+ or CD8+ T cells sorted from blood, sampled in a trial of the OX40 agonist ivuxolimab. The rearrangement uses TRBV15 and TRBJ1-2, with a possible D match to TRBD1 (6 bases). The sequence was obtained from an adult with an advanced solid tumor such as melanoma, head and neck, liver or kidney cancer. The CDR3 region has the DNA TGTGCCACCAGCAGAGATCTGGGGGCACCTAACTATGGCTACACCTTC. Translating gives CATSRDLGAPNYGYTF.